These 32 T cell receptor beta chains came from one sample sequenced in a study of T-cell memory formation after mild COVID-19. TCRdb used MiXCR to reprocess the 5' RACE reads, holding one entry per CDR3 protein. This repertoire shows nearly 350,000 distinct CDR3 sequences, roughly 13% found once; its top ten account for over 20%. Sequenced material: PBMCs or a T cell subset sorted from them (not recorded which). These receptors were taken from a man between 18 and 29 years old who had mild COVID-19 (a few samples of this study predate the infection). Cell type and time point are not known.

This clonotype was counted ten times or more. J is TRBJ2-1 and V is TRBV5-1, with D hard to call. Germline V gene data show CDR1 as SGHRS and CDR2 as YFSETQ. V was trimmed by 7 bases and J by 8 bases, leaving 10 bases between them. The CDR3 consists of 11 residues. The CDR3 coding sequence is TGCGCCAGCGCCTCGGGCGATGAGCAGTTCTTC. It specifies CASASGDEQFF.

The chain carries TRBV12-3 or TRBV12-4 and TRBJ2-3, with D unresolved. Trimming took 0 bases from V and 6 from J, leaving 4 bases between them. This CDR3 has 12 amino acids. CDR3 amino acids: CASSLAVDTQYF. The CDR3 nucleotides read TGTGCCAGCAGTTTAGCAGTGGATACGCAGTATTTT.

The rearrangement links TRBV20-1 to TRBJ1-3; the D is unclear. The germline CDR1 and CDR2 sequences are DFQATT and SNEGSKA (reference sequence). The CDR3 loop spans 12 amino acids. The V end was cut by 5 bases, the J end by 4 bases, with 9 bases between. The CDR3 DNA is TGCAGTGCTTGGGCAGACGGAAACACCATATATTTT. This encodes CSAWADGNTIYF.

CDR3 in DNA: TGTGCCAGCAGCCAAGATGACGGGGGGACGTACAATGAGCAGTTCTTC. Encoded protein: CASSQDDGGTYNEQFF. The rearrangement links TRBV4-2 to TRBJ2-1, with 7 bases identical to TRBD2. CDR3 size: 16 residues. The junction had 6 bases not matched to a gene; V was cut back by 0 bases and J by 4 bases. Per the germline V gene, CDR1 is LGHNA and CDR2 is YNFKEQ.

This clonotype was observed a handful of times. The CDR3 sequence is CAWSEQGGPQHF. Here the CDR3 DNA reads TGTGCCTGGAGTGAACAGGGTGGGCCCCAGCATTTT. This chain links TRBV30 with TRBJ1-5, with D maybe TRBD1 (6 bases). In germline, CDR1 is GTSNPN, CDR2 SVGIG (reference sequence). Trimming stripped 1 base from V and 9 bases from J, with 10 bases between. This CDR3 spans 12 amino acids. The full variable domain, completed using reference TRBV30 and TRBJ1-5, is SQTIHQWPATLVQPVGSPLSLECTVEGTSNPNLYWYRQAAGRGLQLLFYSVGIGQISSEVPQNLSASRPQDRQFILSSKKLLLSDSGFYLCAWSEQGGPQHFGDGTRLSIL.

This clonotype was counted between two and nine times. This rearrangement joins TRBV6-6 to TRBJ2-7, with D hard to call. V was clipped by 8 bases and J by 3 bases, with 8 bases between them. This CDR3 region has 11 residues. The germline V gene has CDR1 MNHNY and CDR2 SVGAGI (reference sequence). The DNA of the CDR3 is TGTGCCAGCGGCTCGAACTACGAGCAGTACGTC. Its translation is CASGSNYEQYV.

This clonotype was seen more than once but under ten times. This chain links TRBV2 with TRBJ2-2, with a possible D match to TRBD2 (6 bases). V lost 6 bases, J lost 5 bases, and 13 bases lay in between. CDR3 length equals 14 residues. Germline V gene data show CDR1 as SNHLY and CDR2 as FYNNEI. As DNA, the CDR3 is TGTGCCAGCAGGACCTTCGGGGGAACCGGGGAGCTGTTTTTT. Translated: CASRTFGGTGELFF.

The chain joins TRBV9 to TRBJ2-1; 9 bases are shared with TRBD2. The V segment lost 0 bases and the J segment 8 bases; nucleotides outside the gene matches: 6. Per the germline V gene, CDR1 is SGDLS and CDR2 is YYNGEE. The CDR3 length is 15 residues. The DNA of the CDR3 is TGTGCCAGCAGCGTAGGGCTAGCGGGGATGCATGAGCAGTTCTTC. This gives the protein CASSVGLAGMHEQFF.

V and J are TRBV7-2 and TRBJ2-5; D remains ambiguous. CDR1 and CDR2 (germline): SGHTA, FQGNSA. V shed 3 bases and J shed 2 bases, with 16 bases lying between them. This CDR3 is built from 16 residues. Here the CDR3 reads CASSFLTGRVQETQYF. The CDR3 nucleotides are TGTGCCAGCAGCTTTTTAACGGGCCGGGTTCAAGAGACCCAGTACTTC.

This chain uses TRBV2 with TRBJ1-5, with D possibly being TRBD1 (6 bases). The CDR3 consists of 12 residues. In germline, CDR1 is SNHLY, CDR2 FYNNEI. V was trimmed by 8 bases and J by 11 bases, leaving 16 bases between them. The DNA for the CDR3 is TGTGCCAGCGCGGCAGGGGCAAGGTCCCAGCATTTT. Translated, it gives CASAAGARSQHF. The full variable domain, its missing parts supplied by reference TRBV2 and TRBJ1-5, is EPEVTQTPSHQVTQMGQEVILRCVPISNHLYFYWYRQILGQKVEFLVSFYNNEISEKSEIFDDQFSVERPDGSNFTLKIRSTKLEDSAMYFCASAAGARSQHFGDGTRLSIL.

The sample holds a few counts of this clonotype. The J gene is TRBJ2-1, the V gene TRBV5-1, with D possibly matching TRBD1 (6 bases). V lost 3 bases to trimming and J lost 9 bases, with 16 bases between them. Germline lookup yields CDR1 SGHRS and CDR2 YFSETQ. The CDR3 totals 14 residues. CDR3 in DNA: TGCGCCAGCAGCTACCAGGGGTCTACCGGTGAGCAGTTCTTC. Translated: CASSYQGSTGEQFF.

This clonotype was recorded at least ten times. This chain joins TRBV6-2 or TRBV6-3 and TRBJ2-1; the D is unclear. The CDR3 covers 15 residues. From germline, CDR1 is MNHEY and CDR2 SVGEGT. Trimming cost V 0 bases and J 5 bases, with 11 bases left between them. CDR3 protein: CASSYSTEPNNEQFF. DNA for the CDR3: TGTGCCAGCAGTTACTCGACGGAGCCAAACAATGAGCAGTTCTTC.

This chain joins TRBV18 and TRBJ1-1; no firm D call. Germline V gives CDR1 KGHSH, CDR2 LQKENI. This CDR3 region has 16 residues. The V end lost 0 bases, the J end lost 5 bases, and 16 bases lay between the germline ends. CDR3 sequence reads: CASSPPAGEVGTEAFF. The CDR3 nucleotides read TGTGCCAGCTCACCACCGGCGGGTGAGGTGGGGACTGAAGCTTTCTTT.

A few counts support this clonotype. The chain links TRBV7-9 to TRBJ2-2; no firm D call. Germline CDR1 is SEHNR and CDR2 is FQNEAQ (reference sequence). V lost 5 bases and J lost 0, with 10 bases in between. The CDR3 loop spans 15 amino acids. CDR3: CASSPRAANTGELFF. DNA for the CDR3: TGTGCCAGCAGCCCACGGGCAGCGAACACCGGGGAGCTGTTTTTT.

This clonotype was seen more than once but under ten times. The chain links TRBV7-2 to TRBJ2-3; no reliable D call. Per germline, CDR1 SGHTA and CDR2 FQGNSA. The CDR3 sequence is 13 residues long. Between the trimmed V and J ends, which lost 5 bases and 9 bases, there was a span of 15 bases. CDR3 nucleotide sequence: TGTGCCAGCAGCCCCTCCGACCTGGGGACGCAGTATTTT. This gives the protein CASSPSDLGTQYF. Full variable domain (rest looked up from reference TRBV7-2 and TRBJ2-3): GAGVSQSPSNKVTEKGKDVELRCDPISGHTALYWYRQSLGQGLEFLIYFQGNSAPDKSGLPSDRFSAERTGGSVSTLTIQRTQQEDSAVYLCASSPSDLGTQYFGPGTRLTVL.

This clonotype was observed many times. The CDR3 region is CASSLGGRGSSYNEQFF. The CDR3 DNA is TGTGCCAGCAGCTTAGGTGGGAGGGGGAGCTCCTACAATGAGCAGTTCTTC. The genes are TRBV7-9 and TRBJ2-1; a weak D match, TRBD2 (7 bases). The CDR3 extends over 17 amino acids. Trimming stripped 1 base from V and 0 bases from J, with 13 bases between. CDR1 SEHNR and CDR2 FQNEAQ come from the germline V gene (reference sequence).

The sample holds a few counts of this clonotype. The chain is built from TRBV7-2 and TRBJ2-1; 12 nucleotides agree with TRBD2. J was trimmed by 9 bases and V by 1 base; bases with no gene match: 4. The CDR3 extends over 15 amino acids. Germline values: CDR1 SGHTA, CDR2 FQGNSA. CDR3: CASSLVGLAGAEQFF. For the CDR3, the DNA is TGTGCCAGCAGCTTAGTGGGACTAGCGGGTGCTGAGCAGTTCTTC.

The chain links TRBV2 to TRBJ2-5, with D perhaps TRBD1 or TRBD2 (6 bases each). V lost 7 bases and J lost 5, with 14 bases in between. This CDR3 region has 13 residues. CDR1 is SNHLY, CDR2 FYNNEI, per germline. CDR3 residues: CASMGGPGETQYF. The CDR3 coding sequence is TGTGCCAGCATGGGGGGCCCGGGGGAGACCCAGTACTTC.

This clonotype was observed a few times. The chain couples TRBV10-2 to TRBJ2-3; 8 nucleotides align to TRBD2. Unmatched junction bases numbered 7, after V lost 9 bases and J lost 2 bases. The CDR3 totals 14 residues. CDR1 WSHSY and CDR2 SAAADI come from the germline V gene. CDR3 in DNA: TGCGCCAGTAAAGAGCGGGGGAACACAGATACGCAGTATTTT. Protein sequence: CASKERGNTDTQYF.

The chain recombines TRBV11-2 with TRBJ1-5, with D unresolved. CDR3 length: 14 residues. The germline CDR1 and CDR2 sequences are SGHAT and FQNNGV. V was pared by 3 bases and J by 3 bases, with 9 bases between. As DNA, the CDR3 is TGTGCCAGCAGCTTGGCAGCGGACAATCAGCCCCAGCATTTT. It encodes CASSLAADNQPQHF.

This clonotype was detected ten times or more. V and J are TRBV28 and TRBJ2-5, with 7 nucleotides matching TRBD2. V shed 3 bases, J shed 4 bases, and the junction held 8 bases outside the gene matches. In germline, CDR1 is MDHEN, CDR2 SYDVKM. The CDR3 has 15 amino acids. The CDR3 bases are TGTGCCAGCAGTTTCCCCTCTGGGACTATAGAGACCCAGTACTTC. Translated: CASSFPSGTIETQYF. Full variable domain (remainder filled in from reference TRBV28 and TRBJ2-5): DVKVTQSSRYLVKRTGEKVFLECVQDMDHENMFWYRQDPGLGLRLIYFSYDVKMKEKGDIPEGYSVSREKKERFSLILESASTNQTSMYLCASSFPSGTIETQYFGPGTRLLVL.

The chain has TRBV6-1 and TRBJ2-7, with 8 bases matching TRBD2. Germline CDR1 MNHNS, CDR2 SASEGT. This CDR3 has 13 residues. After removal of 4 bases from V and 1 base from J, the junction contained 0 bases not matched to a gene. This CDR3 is CASSVAGSYEQYV. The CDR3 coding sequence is TGTGCCAGCAGTGTAGCGGGGTCCTACGAGCAGTACGTC.

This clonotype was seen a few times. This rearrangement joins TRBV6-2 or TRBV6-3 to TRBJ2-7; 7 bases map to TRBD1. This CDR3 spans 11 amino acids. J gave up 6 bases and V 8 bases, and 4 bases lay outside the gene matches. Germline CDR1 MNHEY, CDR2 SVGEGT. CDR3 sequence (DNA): TGTGCCAGCTCGACAGGGACCGAGCAGTACGTC. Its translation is CASSTGTEQYV.

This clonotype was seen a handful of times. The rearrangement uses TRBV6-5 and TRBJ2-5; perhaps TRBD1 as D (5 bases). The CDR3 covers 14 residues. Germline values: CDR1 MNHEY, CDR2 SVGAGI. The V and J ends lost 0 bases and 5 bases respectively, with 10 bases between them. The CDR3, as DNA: TGTGCCAGCAGTTACTCGTGGAAGGGGGAGACCCAGTACTTC. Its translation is CASSYSWKGETQYF.

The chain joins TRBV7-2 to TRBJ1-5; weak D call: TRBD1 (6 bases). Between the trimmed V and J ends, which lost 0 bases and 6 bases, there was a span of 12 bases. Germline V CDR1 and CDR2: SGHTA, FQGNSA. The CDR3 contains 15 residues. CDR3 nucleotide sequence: TGTGCCAGCAGCTTAGCAGGGGGTATGGGTCAGCCCCAGCATTTT. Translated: CASSLAGGMGQPQHF.

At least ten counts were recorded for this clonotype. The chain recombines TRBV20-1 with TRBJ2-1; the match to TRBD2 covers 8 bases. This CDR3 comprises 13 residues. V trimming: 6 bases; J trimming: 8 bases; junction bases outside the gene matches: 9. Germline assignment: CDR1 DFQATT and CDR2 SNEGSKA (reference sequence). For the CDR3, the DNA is TGCAGTGCAAAGTCGGGGGGGCCGGATGAGCAGTTCTTC. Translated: CSAKSGGPDEQFF.

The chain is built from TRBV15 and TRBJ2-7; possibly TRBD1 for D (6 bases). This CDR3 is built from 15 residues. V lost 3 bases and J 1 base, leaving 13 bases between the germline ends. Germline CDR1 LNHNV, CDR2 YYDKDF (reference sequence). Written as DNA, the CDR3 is TGTGCCACCAGCAGGAGCAGGGACAATTCCTACGAGCAGTACTTC. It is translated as CATSRSRDNSYEQYF.

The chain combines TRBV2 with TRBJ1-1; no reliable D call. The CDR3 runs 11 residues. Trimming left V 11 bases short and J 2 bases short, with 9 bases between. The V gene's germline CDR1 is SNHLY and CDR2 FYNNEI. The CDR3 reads CAVRNNTEAFF. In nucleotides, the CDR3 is TGTGCCGTCCGGAATAACACTGAAGCTTTCTTT. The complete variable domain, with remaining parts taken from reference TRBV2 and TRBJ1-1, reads EPEVTQTPSHQVTQMGQEVILRCVPISNHLYFYWYRQILGQKVEFLVSFYNNEISEKSEIFDDQFSVERPDGSNFTLKIRSTKLEDSAMYFCAVRNNTEAFFGQGTRLTVV.

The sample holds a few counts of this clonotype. The CDR3 is CASSLQVGYGYTF. The CDR3 nucleotides read TGCGCCAGCAGCTTGCAGGTTGGCTATGGCTACACCTTC. V and J are TRBV5-1 and TRBJ1-2, with D unresolved. This CDR3 is built from 13 residues. CDR1 and CDR2 (germline): SGHRS, YFSETQ. V lost 1 base to trimming and J lost 4 bases, with 8 bases between them.

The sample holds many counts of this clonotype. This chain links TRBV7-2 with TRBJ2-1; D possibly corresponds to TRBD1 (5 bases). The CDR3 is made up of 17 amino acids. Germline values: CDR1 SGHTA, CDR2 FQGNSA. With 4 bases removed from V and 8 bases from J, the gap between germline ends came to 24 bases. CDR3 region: CASSSNEPGRAFDEQFF. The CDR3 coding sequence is TGTGCCAGCAGCTCGAACGAGCCCGGCAGGGCCTTCGATGAGCAGTTCTTC.

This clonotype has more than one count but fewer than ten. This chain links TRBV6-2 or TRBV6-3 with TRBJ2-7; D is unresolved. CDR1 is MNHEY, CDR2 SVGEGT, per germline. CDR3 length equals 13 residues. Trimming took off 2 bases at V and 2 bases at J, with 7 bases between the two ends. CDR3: CASSYAVAYEQYV. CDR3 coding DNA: TGTGCCAGCAGTTACGCCGTGGCCTACGAGCAGTACGTC.

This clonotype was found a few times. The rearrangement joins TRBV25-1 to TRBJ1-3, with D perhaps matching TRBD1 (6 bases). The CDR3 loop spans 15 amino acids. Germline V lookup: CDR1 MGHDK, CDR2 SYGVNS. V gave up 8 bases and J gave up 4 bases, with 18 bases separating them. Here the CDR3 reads CASERRGHLGNTIYF. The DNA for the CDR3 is TGTGCCAGCGAGAGGCGGGGGCATCTCGGAAACACCATATATTTT.